A selection of T cell receptor beta chains follows, all from one sample in a study of T cells in Graves' hyperthyroidism and ophthalmopathy. MiXCR, run by TCRdb on the multiplex PCR reads, gives a single entry per CDR3 protein. The sample includes hundreds of thousands of distinct CDR3 sequences, roughly 37% of them seen just once. The specimen sequenced was blood. These receptors all stem from a young man with Graves' hyperthyroidism. Both conserved end residues are part of each CDR3. The D gene is left open where the match is weak. Some rows have no size entry. The others give once, few or many, or a class for an expanded clone.

j_call clone_size v_call d_call cdr3_aa cdr3_nt
TRBJ2-2 . TRBV9 . CASGGKGQVGGELFF TGTGCCAGCGGTGGGAAGGGGCAGGTCGGCGGGGAGCTGTTTTTT
TRBJ1-1 . TRBV14 . CASSPSGIEAFF TGTGCCAGCAGCCCATCCGGGATTGAAGCTTTCTTT
TRBJ1-1 . TRBV14 . CASSPRTETGLSTEAFF TGTGCCAGCAGCCCCCGAACGGAGACAGGTTTGTCCACTGAAGCTTTCTTT
TRBJ2-2 . TRBV7-9 . CASSPRRAGELFF TGTGCCAGCAGCCCAAGGAGGGCAGGGGAGCTGTTTTTT
TRBJ2-7 . TRBV6-5 . CASSSAGRSSYEQYF TGTGCCAGCAGTTCCGCAGGTCGATCCTCCTACGAGCAGTACTTC
TRBJ2-7 . TRBV2 . CASTMGEYEQYF TGTGCCAGCACCATGGGGGAATACGAGCAGTACTTC
TRBJ1-1 few TRBV7-2 . CKSANKDTEAFF TGTAAGTCCGCGAACAAGGACACTGAAGCTTTCTTT
TRBJ2-7 . TRBV29-1 . CSVVAGAQYEQYF TGCAGCGTTGTCGCGGGGGCTCAGTACGAGCAGTACTTC
TRBJ1-2 many TRBV2 . CASSEAASELYGYTF TGTGCCAGCAGTGAAGCGGCCTCGGAGCTCTATGGCTACACCTTC
TRBJ1-4 few TRBV13 . CASSFRTDEKLFF TGTGCCAGCAGCTTTCGGACCGATGAAAAACTGTTTTTT
TRBJ1-1 . TRBV10-3 TRBD1 CATGTGEPNTEAFF TGTGCCACCGGGACAGGGGAACCGAACACTGAAGCTTTCTTT
TRBJ1-1 many TRBV24-1 TRBD1 CATRRQGGTEAFF TGTGCCACCAGGAGACAGGGAGGCACTGAAGCTTTCTTT
TRBJ2-7 . TRBV25-1 TRBD1 CASTLGTGGYYEQYF TGTGCCAGCACTCTTGGGACAGGGGGTTACTACGAGCAGTACTTC
TRBJ1-5 . TRBV5-8 TRBD1 CASSSGGRGFQPQHF TGTGCCAGCAGCTCAGGGGGGCGCGGTTTTCAGCCCCAGCATTTT
TRBJ2-5 . TRBV5-1 . CASSLDTGRSETQYF TGCGCCAGCAGCTTGGATACGGGGAGGTCGGAGACCCAGTACTTC
TRBJ1-1 few TRBV7-9 . CASSRGFTEAFF TGTGCCAGCAGCCGGGGATTTACTGAAGCTTTCTTT
TRBJ2-5 . TRBV20-1 TRBD2 CSVRTSGRGVETQYF TGCAGTGTGAGAACTAGCGGGAGAGGGGTGGAGACCCAGTACTTC
TRBJ1-6 many TRBV7-2 . CASSLAGQNSPLHF TGTGCCAGCAGCTTAGCAGGACAAAATTCACCCCTCCACTTT
TRBJ1-5 . TRBV19 . CASSPDPYPGNQPQHF TGTGCCAGTAGTCCGGACCCCTACCCGGGCAATCAGCCCCAGCATTTT
TRBJ2-7 . TRBV7-6 TRBD2 CASSLFHMGTSGRSKEQYF TGTGCCAGCAGCTTATTTCATATGGGGACTAGCGGGAGAAGTAAGGAGCAGTACTTC
TRBJ2-7 few TRBV6-5 TRBD1 CASRDRGNSYEQYF TGTGCCAGCAGGGACAGGGGTAACTCCTACGAGCAGTACTTC
TRBJ2-5 . TRBV29-1 TRBD2 CSVAGHQETQYF TGCAGCGTAGCGGGACACCAAGAGACCCAGTACTTC
TRBJ2-7 . TRBV2 . CASREAGTYEQYF TGTGCCAGCAGAGAAGCCGGGACCTACGAGCAGTACTTC
TRBJ1-4 many TRBV9 . CASSDTGEKLFF TGTGCCAGCAGTGATACAGGGGAAAAACTGTTTTTT
TRBJ1-2 many TRBV29-1 . CSVEDRSGRLGYTF TGCAGCGTTGAAGATAGGAGCGGCCGTTTGGGCTACACCTTC
TRBJ2-5 . TRBV7-9 TRBD2 CASSSTATSGRAWETQYF TGTGCCAGCAGCTCAACCGCGACTAGCGGGAGGGCCTGGGAGACCCAGTACTTC
TRBJ1-1 . TRBV20-1 . CSARTIAKAGGTEAFF TGCAGTGCTAGAACCATAGCGAAGGCGGGGGGTACTGAAGCTTTCTTT
TRBJ1-4 many TRBV29-1 . CSVQGGQDEKLFF TGCAGCGTCCAGGGAGGTCAGGATGAAAAACTGTTTTTT
TRBJ2-2 . TRBV19 TRBD2 CASSREAGDTGELFF TGTGCCAGCAGCCGAGAAGCGGGGGATACCGGGGAGCTGTTTTTT
TRBJ1-3 many TRBV29-1 TRBD1 CSVTPTGEDHTIYF TGCAGCGTGACCCCTACAGGGGAAGATCACACCATATATTTT
TRBJ1-1 many TRBV6-5 . CASSRGTTKEAFF TGTGCCAGCAGTAGAGGGACGACAAAGGAAGCTTTCTTT
TRBJ1-5 few TRBV4-1 TRBD1 CASSQGQGVQPQHF TGCGCCAGCAGCCAGGGACAGGGGGTTCAGCCCCAGCATTTT
TRBJ1-2 . TRBV29-1 . CSVVKGNYGYTF TGCAGCGTTGTTAAGGGGAACTATGGCTACACCTTC
TRBJ2-7 many TRBV7-2 . CASSWRDGTYEQYF TGTGCCAGCAGCTGGAGGGACGGTACCTACGAGCAGTACTTC
TRBJ1-3 . TRBV7-9 TRBD1 CASSMTGNYGYTIYF TGTGCCAGCAGCATGACAGGGAACTATGGCTACACCATATATTTT
TRBJ2-7 few TRBV5-1 TRBD2 CASSSGTSNSYEQYF TGCGCCAGCAGCTCCGGGACTAGCAACTCCTACGAGCAGTACTTC
TRBJ1-5 few TRBV12-5 . CASGLGGSNQPQHF TGTGCTAGTGGTTTGGGTGGTAGCAATCAGCCCCAGCATTTT
TRBJ2-7 many TRBV15 . CATSRDPVEGAHYEQYF TGTGCCACCAGCAGAGATCCGGTGGAGGGAGCTCACTACGAGCAGTACTTC
TRBJ1-5 few TRBV6-5 . CASSYSGGSSQPQHF TGTGCCAGCAGTTACTCCGGGGGGTCGAGTCAGCCCCAGCATTTT
TRBJ2-7 . TRBV10-2 TRBD1 CASKAGTGGYEQYF TGCGCCAGCAAGGCCGGGACAGGGGGCTACGAGCAGTACTTC
TRBJ1-6 . TRBV4-1 . CASSQDSQKNSPLHF TGCGCCAGCAGCCAAGATTCACAGAAGAATTCACCCCTCCACTTT
TRBJ1-1 once TRBV9 TRBD1 CASSLTGGVEAFF TGTGCCAGCAGCTTAACAGGGGGCGTTGAAGCTTTCTTT
TRBJ1-3 . TRBV6-5 . CASSQYLSGNTIYF TGTGCCAGCAGTCAATACCTCTCTGGAAACACCATATATTTT
TRBJ1-1 many TRBV25-1 . CASSEEGANTEAFF TGTGCCAGCAGTGAGGAGGGAGCGAACACTGAAGCTTTCTTT
TRBJ1-1 many TRBV20-1 . CSARAWQYTEAFF TGCAGTGCTAGGGCGTGGCAGTACACTGAAGCTTTCTTT
TRBJ1-1 many TRBV2 . CASSELGAEAFF TGTGCCAGCAGTGAATTAGGGGCTGAAGCTTTCTTT
TRBJ1-2 once TRBV2 . CARSRDLLNGYTF TGTGCCAGAAGTAGAGACCTACTCAATGGCTACACCTTC
TRBJ1-1 many TRBV7-8 . CASSLASGANTEAFF TGTGCCAGCAGCTTAGCGTCCGGGGCGAACACTGAAGCTTTCTTT
TRBJ2-6 . TRBV7-8 . CASSLLAGSGANVLTF TGCGCCAGCAGCCTACTCGCGGGCTCTGGGGCCAACGTCCTGACTTTC